These 19 T cell receptor beta chains share one sample of origin, sequenced in a study of cytomegalovirus exposure and HLA in healthy donors. PCR was performed using 60 Vbeta and 13 Jbeta primers. Sequencing was performed with immunoSEQ multiplex PCR; in TCRdb, only in-frame clones are kept and a portion is missing. The sample lists about 130,000 clones, around 80% seen once, with around 3% in the top ten. Sequenced sample: PBMCs. These receptors came from a woman younger than 30 in good health and CMV-seropositive.

The chain links TRBV6-1 to TRBJ1-5; D possibly corresponds to TRBD1 (5 bases). CDR3 length equals 12 residues. Trimming stripped 6 bases from V and 3 bases from J, with 6 bases between. The germline V gene has CDR1 MNHNS and CDR2 SASEGT. The CDR3 loop is CASRQVNQPQHF. CDR3 coding DNA: TGTGCCAGCAGACAGGTCAATCAGCCCCAGCATTTT.

J is TRBJ1-1 and V is TRBV19, with D tentatively TRBD1 (6 bases). CDR1 is LNHDA and CDR2 is SQIVND in the germline V gene (reference sequence). The V end was cut by 7 bases, the J end by 8 bases, with 17 bases between. The CDR3 has 13 amino acids. Here the CDR3 reads CASNWGPRLEAFF. DNA of the CDR3: TGTGCCAGTAATTGGGGGCCCCGTCTAGAAGCTTTCTTT.

This rearrangement joins TRBV25-1 to TRBJ2-3; D call uncertain. Germline assignment: CDR1 MGHDK and CDR2 SYGVNS. Trimming stripped 5 bases from V and 6 bases from J, with 9 bases between. This CDR3 has 12 amino acids. CDR3 DNA sequence: TGTGCCAGCAGTACTCCCCGGGATACGCAGTATTTT. This sequence encodes CASSTPRDTQYF.

V usage is TRBV7-9 and J usage is TRBJ2-7; a weak D match, TRBD2 (7 bases). V was pared by 5 bases and J by 7 bases, with 15 bases between. The CDR3 has 13 amino acids. The germline V gene has CDR1 SEHNR and CDR2 FQNEAQ (reference sequence). The CDR3 protein is CASSPGGPLEQYF. CDR3 nucleotide sequence: TGTGCCAGCAGCCCGGGGGGCCCCTTGGAGCAGTACTTC.

The CDR3 region is CASSSGGEAFF. CDR3 nucleotides: TGTGCCAGCAGCTCAGGGGGGGAAGCTTTCTTT. The chain recombines TRBV11-3 with TRBJ1-1; 7 bases align to TRBD1. V lost 4 bases and J lost 8; bases outside the gene matches: 1. The CDR3 runs 11 residues. Germline CDR1 reads SGHNT; CDR2 reads YENEEA.

The chain employs TRBV19 and TRBJ1-2, with D perhaps matching TRBD1 (5 bases). The CDR3 contains 14 residues. The V end lost 3 bases, the J end lost 3 bases, and 11 bases lay between the germline ends. CDR1 and CDR2 from the germline V gene are LNHDA and SQIVND (reference sequence). Here the CDR3 DNA reads TGTGCCAGTAGTATGACGACAGATTACTATGGCTACACCTTC. Translating gives CASSMTTDYYGYTF.

V and J are TRBV7-9 and TRBJ2-3, with 9 bases fitting TRBD2. The CDR3 totals 17 residues. Per germline, CDR1 SEHNR and CDR2 FQNEAQ (reference sequence). V was clipped by 4 bases and J by 3 bases; unmatched bases: 11. As DNA, the CDR3 is TGTGCCAGCAGCTACTCTAGCGGGGTCGGGAAAACAGATACGCAGTATTTT. Residues: CASSYSSGVGKTDTQYF. Looking up the rest from reference TRBV7-9 and TRBJ2-3 gives the full variable domain: DTGVSQNPRHKITKRGQNVTFRCDPISEHNRLYWYRQTLGQGPEFLTYFQNEAQLEKSRLLSDRFSAERPKGSFSTLEIQRTEQGDSAMYLCASSYSSGVGKTDTQYFGPGTRLTVL.

This clone has a single count. V gene TRBV11-2 combines with J gene TRBJ1-2; 8 nucleotides agree with TRBD1. The V gene's germline CDR1 is SGHAT and CDR2 FQNNGV. CDR3 length equals 14 residues. V shed 5 bases and J 4 bases; nucleotides not matched to a gene: 6. The CDR3 DNA reads as TGTGCCAGCAGCGGAGGACAGGGCGTCTATGGCTACACCTTC. Protein: CASSGGQGVYGYTF.

This clone was seen a single time. The junction differs from germline at one of its ends, possibly a read error. The V call is TRBV2, the J call TRBJ2-3, with D unresolved. CDR1 and CDR2 from the germline V gene are SNHLY and FYNNEI. The CDR3 is made up of 12 amino acids. CDR3 coding DNA: TGTGTCAGCGAGTACGTGGCAGATACGCAGTATTTT. Translation: CVSEYVADTQYF. Full variable domain (missing parts from reference TRBV2 and TRBJ2-3): EPEVTQTPSHQVTQMGQEVILRCVPISNHLYFYWYRQILGQKVEFLVSFYNNEISEKSEIFDDQFSVERPDGSNFTLKIRSTKLEDSAMYFCVSEYVADTQYFGPGTRLTVL.

V and J are TRBV6-1 and TRBJ1-5; tentatively, D is TRBD1 (6 bases). The CDR3 has 15 amino acids. V was pared by 1 base and J by 6 bases, with 13 bases between. Germline V gene sequence: CDR1 MNHNS, CDR2 SASEGT. The CDR3, as DNA: TGTGCCAGCAGTGAAGACAGGGAGTGGGGTCAGCCCCAGCATTTT. Its translation: CASSEDREWGQPQHF.

This clone has only one observation. The V and J genes are TRBV10-2 and TRBJ2-2; 7 nucleotides agree with TRBD2. The V segment lost 9 bases and the J segment 2 bases; nucleotides outside the gene matches: 9. The germline V gene has CDR1 WSHSY and CDR2 SAAADI. The length of the CDR3 is 15 residues. CDR3 loop: CASGLAGANTGELFF. CDR3 coding DNA: TGCGCCAGTGGATTAGCGGGCGCCAACACCGGGGAGCTGTTTTTT.

V and J are TRBV18 and TRBJ2-5, with 8 bases fitting TRBD2. The trim removed 6 bases at V and 3 bases at J, leaving 18 bases unmatched. The CDR3 is made up of 18 amino acids. In germline, CDR1 is KGHSH, CDR2 LQKENI. CDR3 nucleotide sequence: TGTGCCAGCTCCCTCCTACGAGGGACTAGAGGGGTCGAAGAGACCCAGTACTTC. Translation: CASSLLRGTRGVEETQYF.

V and J are TRBV6-5 and TRBJ1-2; TRBD1 is a possible D gene (6 bases). The CDR3 covers 15 residues. V lost 10 bases, J lost 4 bases, and 22 bases lay in between. Per germline, CDR1 MNHEY and CDR2 SVGAGI. The CDR3 coding sequence is TGTGCCACGCGACAAATCAACAGGGATTTCTATGGCTACACCTTC. This translates into CATRQINRDFYGYTF.

This CDR3 is CASSEGQGPGYEQYF. In DNA form, the CDR3 reads TGTGCCAGCAGTGAAGGACAGGGACCGGGGTACGAGCAGTACTTC. V and J are TRBV6-1 and TRBJ2-5, with 7 nucleotides matching TRBD1. The assigned J gene may be wrong: the sequence end matches TRBJ2-7 better. This CDR3 comprises 15 residues. Germline V lookup: CDR1 MNHNS, CDR2 SASEGT.

The chain couples TRBV19 to TRBJ2-2, with 11 bases aligning to TRBD1. The CDR3 is 15 residues long. Trimming removed 5 bases from V and 7 bases from J; junction bases left unmatched: 6. Germline lookup yields CDR1 LNHDA and CDR2 SQIVND (reference sequence). For the CDR3, the DNA is TGTGCCAGTAGTTCAGGACAGGGGGCCGTCGGGGAGCTGTTTTTT. This sequence encodes CASSSGQGAVGELFF.

This sequence joins TRBV2 and TRBJ1-2, with 7 bases matching TRBD1. V dropped 5 bases and J dropped 9; count of bases not matched to a gene: 9. CDR1 and CDR2 from the germline V gene are SNHLY and FYNNEI. This CDR3 has 13 amino acids. CDR3 sequence reads: CASSPWDSTSYTF. DNA of the CDR3: TGTGCCAGCAGTCCATGGGACAGCACAAGCTACACCTTC.

Concerning this clone itself: An end of the junction does not agree with germline; a read error may underlie this. The V gene is TRBV2, the J gene TRBJ2-7; D perhaps matches TRBD2 (6 bases). The CDR3 covers 13 residues. Germline V gene sequence: CDR1 SNHLY, CDR2 FYNNEI. In DNA form, the CDR3 reads TGTGCCAGCAGTGAACTATACGGGGACTCTTCTTTGTTC. It is translated as CASSELYGDSSLF.

The chain carries TRBV2 and TRBJ2-1; the D gene is possibly TRBD1 (6 bases). CDR1 is SNHLY and CDR2 is FYNNEI in the germline V gene. The V end was cut by 6 bases, the J end by 2 bases, with 14 bases between. The CDR3 spans 15 residues. The CDR3 spells CASSANREPYNEQFF. The CDR3, as DNA: TGTGCCAGCAGCGCCAACAGGGAACCCTACAATGAGCAGTTCTTC. Together with reference TRBV2 and TRBJ2-1, the CDR3 gives the full variable domain: EPEVTQTPSHQVTQMGQEVILRCVPISNHLYFYWYRQILGQKVEFLVSFYNNEISEKSEIFDDQFSVERPDGSNFTLKIRSTKLEDSAMYFCASSANREPYNEQFFGPGTRLTVL.

The V gene is TRBV18, the J gene TRBJ2-7; 7 nucleotides line up with TRBD2. Germline CDR1 KGHSH, CDR2 LQKENI. V lost 3 bases and J lost 2; bases outside the gene matches: 4. The CDR3 extends over 14 amino acids. CDR3 nucleotide sequence: TGTGCCAGCTCACCGGCAGGGAGGGCCTACGAGCAGTACTTC. Amino acids: CASSPAGRAYEQYF. Full variable domain (outside the CDR3, taken from reference TRBV18 and TRBJ2-7): NAGVMQNPRHLVRRRGQEARLRCSPMKGHSHVYWYRQLPEEGLKFMVYLQKENIIDESGMPKERFSAEFPKEGPSILRIQQVVRGDSAAYFCASSPAGRAYEQYFGPGTRLTVT.